What follows are 12 T cell receptor beta chains derived from one specimen sequenced in a study of blood T cell repertoires in COVID-19 (dated by TCRdb to between 2020 and 2021). Libraries came from the immunoSEQ multiplex PCR assay. Not all clones reach the TCRdb copy of this immuneACCESS table, which keeps in-frame sequences only. Checked studies attribute under half of the gap to unresolved V genes and leave the rest unexplained. The sample has approximately 70,000 clones on record, roughly 86% of them singletons. The ten largest clones represent around 13% of the sample. The sequenced sample was peripheral blood. All receptors come from a woman aged 55-70 years with acute or convalescent COVID-19.

The chain is built from TRBV10-3 and TRBJ2-3; 10 bases fit TRBD2. Germline-derived CDR1 and CDR2 are ENHRY and SYGVKD. The CDR3 spans 15 residues. Trimming cost V 7 bases and J 4 bases; bases outside gene matches: 8. The DNA of the CDR3 is TGTGCCATCAAGGGGAGCGGGGGGGCTTCAGATACGCAGTATTTT. It yields the protein CAIKGSGGASDTQYF.

The chain uses TRBV24-1 and TRBJ2-3, with D maybe TRBD2 (5 bases). Trimming removed 2 bases from V and 6 bases from J, with 5 bases in between. This CDR3 contains 12 residues. Germline V gene sequence: CDR1 KGHDR, CDR2 SFDVKD. CDR3 protein: CATSDSGDTQYF. CDR3 DNA sequence: TGTGCCACCAGTGATTCGGGGGATACGCAGTATTTT.

J is TRBJ1-2 and V is TRBV30; D gene unclear. V gave up 2 bases and J gave up 3 bases, with 10 bases separating them. Germline CDR1 GTSNPN, CDR2 SVGIG (reference sequence). This CDR3 comprises 13 residues. The CDR3: CAWSLGEDYGYTF. The DNA of the CDR3 is TGTGCCTGGAGTCTTGGGGAGGACTATGGCTACACCTTC.

The chain has TRBV14 and TRBJ2-2; perhaps TRBD1 as D (6 bases). This CDR3 region has 18 residues. From germline, CDR1 is SGHDN and CDR2 FVKESK. Trimming cost V 0 bases and J 6 bases, with 20 bases left between them. CDR3 DNA: TGTGCCAGCAGCCAAGATCTGGGGGCACAAAGGTTCCCCGGGGAGCTGTTTTTT. Its translation is CASSQDLGAQRFPGELFF. Full variable domain (remainder filled in from reference TRBV14 and TRBJ2-2): EAGVTQFPSHSVIEKGQTVTLRCDPISGHDNLYWYRRVMGKEIKFLLHFVKESKQDESGMPNNRFLAERTGGTYSTLKVQPAELEDSGVYFCASSQDLGAQRFPGELFFGEGSRLTVL.

The DNA for the CDR3 is TGTGCCAGCACCCTTCGAATTGAGAGAGAAGCTTTCTTT. Its protein product is CASTLRIEREAFF. The chain combines TRBV12-3 or TRBV12-4 with TRBJ1-1, with D uncertain. CDR3 length: 13 amino acids. V lost 7 bases to trimming and J lost 8 bases, with 17 bases between them.

The genes are TRBV3-1 (or the pseudogene TRBV3-2) and TRBJ2-2; 11 bases align to TRBD2. Germline V gene lookup returns CDR1 LGHDT and CDR2 YNNKEL (reference sequence). The CDR3 is made up of 18 amino acids. V lost 1 base and J lost 3; bases outside the gene matches: 7. The CDR3 loop reads CASSQGLAGLFDTGELFF. The CDR3 nucleotides read TGTGCCAGCAGCCAAGGACTAGCGGGGCTATTCGACACCGGGGAGCTGTTTTTT.

CDR3 bases: TGTGCCAGCAGTTACTCGGGAGGAGGGGACGAAAAACTGTTTTTT. Translating gives CASSYSGGGDEKLFF. The rearrangement uses TRBV6-5 and TRBJ1-4; D may be TRBD1 (5 bases). The CDR3 extends over 15 amino acids. V lost 0 bases, J lost 8 bases, and 13 bases lay in between. In germline, CDR1 is MNHEY, CDR2 SVGAGI.

The gene calls are TRBV27 and TRBJ2-5; 12 bases agree with TRBD2. The germline gives CDR1 MNHEY, CDR2 SMNVEV (reference sequence). Losses at the gene ends were 4 bases for V and 2 bases for J; bases not matched to a gene: 8. The CDR3 has 17 amino acids. The CDR3 nucleotides are TGTGCCAGCAGTTCCCACGGACTAGCGGGGCGACAAGAGACCCAGTACTTC. It is translated as CASSSHGLAGRQETQYF.

The chain carries TRBV5-1 and TRBJ2-1; 7 bases agree with TRBD2. This CDR3 comprises 13 residues. Germline assignment: CDR1 SGHRS and CDR2 YFSETQ. V lost 4 bases, J lost 8 bases, and 6 bases stayed unmatched. The CDR3 bases are TGCGCCAGCAGCCTGACTAGCATCTATGAGCAGTTCTTC. It specifies CASSLTSIYEQFF.

The genes are TRBV19 and TRBJ1-2; D perhaps matches TRBD1 (6 bases). Germline V gene data show CDR1 as LNHDA and CDR2 as SQIVND (reference sequence). The ends were cut back, 7 bases at V and 2 bases at J, with 11 bases in the middle. This CDR3 has 13 amino acids. CDR3 region: CASTGTLNYGYTF. The CDR3 region has the DNA TGTGCCAGTACCGGGACACTCAACTATGGCTACACCTTC. Supplemented by reference TRBV19 and TRBJ1-2, the full variable domain reads DGGITQSPKYLFRKEGQNVTLSCEQNLNHDAMYWYRQDPGQGLRLIYYSQIVNDFQKGDIAEGYSVSREKKESFPLTVTSAQKNPTAFYLCASTGTLNYGYTFGSGTRLTVV.

This chain joins TRBV7-6 and TRBJ2-3; 9 bases are a match to TRBD2. The CDR3 extends over 16 amino acids. V was clipped by 3 bases and J by 5 bases; unmatched bases: 9. Looked up from germline, CDR1 is SGHVS and CDR2 is FNYEAQ. For the CDR3, the DNA is TGTGCCAGCAGCTTCCCGGACCGCGGGAGGGGAGATACGCAGTATTTT. This gives the protein CASSFPDRGRGDTQYF.

The DNA of the CDR3 is TGTGCCAGCAGTGGGGACTCCACCTACGAGCAGTACTTC. Residues: CASSGDSTYEQYF. This chain uses TRBV2 with TRBJ2-7; tentative D call: TRBD2 (6 bases). Trimming left V 4 bases short and J 2 bases short, with 9 bases between. The CDR3 runs 13 residues. CDR1 and CDR2 (germline): SNHLY, FYNNEI.